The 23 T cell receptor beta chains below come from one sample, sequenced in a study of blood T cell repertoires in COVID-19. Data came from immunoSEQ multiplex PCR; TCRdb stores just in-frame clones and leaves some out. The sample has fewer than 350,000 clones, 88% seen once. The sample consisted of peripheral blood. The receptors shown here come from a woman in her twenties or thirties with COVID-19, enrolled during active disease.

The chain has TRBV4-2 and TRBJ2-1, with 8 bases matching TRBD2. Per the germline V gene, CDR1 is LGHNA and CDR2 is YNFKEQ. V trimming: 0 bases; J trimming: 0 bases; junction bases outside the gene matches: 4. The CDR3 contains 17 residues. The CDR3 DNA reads TGTGCCAGCAGCCAAGATAGGGGGACTAGCTCCTACAATGAGCAGTTCTTC. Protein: CASSQDRGTSSYNEQFF.

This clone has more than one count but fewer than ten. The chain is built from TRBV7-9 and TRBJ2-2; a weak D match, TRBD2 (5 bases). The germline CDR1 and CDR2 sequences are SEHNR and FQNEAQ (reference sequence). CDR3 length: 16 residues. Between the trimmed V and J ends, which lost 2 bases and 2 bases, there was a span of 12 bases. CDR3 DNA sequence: TGTGCCAGCAGCTTAACGGGGAAGACTAACACCGGGGAGCTGTTTTTT. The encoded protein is CASSLTGKTNTGELFF.

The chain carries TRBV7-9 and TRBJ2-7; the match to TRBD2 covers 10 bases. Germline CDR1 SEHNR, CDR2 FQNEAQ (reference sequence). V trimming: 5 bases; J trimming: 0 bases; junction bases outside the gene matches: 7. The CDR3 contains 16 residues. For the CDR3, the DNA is TGTGCCAGCAGCCAGACCCTAGCGGGGGCCTCCTACGAGCAGTACTTC. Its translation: CASSQTLAGASYEQYF.

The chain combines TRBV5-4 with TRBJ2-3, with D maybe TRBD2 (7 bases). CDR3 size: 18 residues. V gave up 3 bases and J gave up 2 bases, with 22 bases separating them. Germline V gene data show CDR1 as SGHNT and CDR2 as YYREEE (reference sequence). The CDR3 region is CASSSRDRFGGNTDTQYF. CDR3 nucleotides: TGTGCCAGCAGCTCGCGAGACAGGTTCGGGGGGAACACAGATACGCAGTATTTT.

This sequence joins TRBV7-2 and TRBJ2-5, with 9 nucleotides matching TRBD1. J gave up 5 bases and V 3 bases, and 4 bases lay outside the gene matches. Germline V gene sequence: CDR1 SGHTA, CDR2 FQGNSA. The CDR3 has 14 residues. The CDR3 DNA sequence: TGTGCCAGCAGCTTGACAGGGGGAAGGGAGACCCAGTACTTC. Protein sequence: CASSLTGGRETQYF.

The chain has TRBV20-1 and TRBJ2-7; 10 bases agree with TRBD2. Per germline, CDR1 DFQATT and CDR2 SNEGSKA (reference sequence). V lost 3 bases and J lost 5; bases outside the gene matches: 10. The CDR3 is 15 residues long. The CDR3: CSASPSSGGFNEQYV. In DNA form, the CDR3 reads TGCAGTGCTAGTCCCTCTAGCGGGGGTTTCAACGAGCAGTACGTC.

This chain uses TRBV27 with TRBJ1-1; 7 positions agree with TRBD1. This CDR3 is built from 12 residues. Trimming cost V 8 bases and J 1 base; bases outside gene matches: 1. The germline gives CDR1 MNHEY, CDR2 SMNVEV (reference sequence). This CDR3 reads CASGQANTEAFF. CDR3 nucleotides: TGTGCCAGCGGACAGGCGAACACTGAAGCTTTCTTT.

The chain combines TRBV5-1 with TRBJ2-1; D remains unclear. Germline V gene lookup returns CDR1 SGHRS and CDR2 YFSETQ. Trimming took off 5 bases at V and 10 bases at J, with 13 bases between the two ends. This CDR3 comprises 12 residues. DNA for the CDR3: TGCGCCAGCAGTTCGCTAGTCGGCGAGCAGTTCTTC. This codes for CASSSLVGEQFF.

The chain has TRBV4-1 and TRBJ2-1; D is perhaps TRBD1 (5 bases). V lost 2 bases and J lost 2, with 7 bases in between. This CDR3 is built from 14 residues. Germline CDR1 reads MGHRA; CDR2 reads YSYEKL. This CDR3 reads CASSQLTAYNEQFF. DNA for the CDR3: TGCGCCAGCAGCCAATTGACAGCCTACAATGAGCAGTTCTTC.

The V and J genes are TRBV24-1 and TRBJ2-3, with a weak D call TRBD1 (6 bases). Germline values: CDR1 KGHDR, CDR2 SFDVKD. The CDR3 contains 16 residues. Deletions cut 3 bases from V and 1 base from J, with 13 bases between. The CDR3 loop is CATSDKQGWGTDTQYF. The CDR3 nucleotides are TGTGCCACCAGTGATAAACAGGGTTGGGGCACAGATACGCAGTATTTT.

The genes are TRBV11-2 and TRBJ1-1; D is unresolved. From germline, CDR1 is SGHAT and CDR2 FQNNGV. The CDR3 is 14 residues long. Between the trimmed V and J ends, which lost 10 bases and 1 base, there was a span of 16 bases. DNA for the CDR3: TGTGCCACTAAAGGAGGTCTTGGGAACACTGAAGCTTTCTTT. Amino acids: CATKGGLGNTEAFF. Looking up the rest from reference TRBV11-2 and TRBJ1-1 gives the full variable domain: EAGVAQSPRYKIIEKRQSVAFWCNPISGHATLYWYQQILGQGPKLLIQFQNNGVVDDSQLPKDRFSAERLKGVDSTLKIQPAKLEDSAVYLCATKGGLGNTEAFFGQGTRLTVV.

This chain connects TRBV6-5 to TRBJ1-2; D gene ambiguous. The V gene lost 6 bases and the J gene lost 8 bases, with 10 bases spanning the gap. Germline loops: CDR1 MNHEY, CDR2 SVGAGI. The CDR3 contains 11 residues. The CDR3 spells CASSHSGGYTF. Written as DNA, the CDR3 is TGTGCCAGCAGCCACAGCGGCGGCTACACCTTC.

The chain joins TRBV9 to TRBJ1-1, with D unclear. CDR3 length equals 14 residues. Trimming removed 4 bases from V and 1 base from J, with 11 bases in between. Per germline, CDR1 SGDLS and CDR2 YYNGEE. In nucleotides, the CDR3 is TGTGCCAGCAGCCCAAGAGGGAAGAACACTGAAGCTTTCTTT. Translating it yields CASSPRGKNTEAFF.

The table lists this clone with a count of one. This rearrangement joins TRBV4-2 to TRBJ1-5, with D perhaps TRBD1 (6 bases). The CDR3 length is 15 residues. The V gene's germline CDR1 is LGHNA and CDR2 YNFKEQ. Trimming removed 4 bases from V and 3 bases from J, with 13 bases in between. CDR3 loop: CASSPGVQLNQPQHF. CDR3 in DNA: TGTGCCAGCAGCCCAGGGGTACAGCTCAATCAGCCCCAGCATTTT.

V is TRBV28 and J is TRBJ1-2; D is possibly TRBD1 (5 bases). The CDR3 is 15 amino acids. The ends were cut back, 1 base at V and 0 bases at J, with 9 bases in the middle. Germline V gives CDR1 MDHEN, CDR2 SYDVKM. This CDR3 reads CASSLSLTANYGYTF. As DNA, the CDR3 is TGTGCCAGCAGTTTATCCTTGACAGCTAACTATGGCTACACCTTC.

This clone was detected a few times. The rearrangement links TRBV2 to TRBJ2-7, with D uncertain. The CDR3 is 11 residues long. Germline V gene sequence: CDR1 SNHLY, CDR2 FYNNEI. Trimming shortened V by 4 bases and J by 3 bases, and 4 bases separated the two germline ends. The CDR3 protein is CASSGDYEQYF. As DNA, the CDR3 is TGTGCCAGCAGTGGCGACTACGAGCAGTACTTC.

The CDR3 region is CASSHGLAGGRGSYEQYF. The CDR3 region has the DNA TGTGCCAGCAGCCATGGCCTAGCGGGGGGGCGGGGCTCCTACGAGCAGTACTTC. This rearrangement joins TRBV3-1 (or the pseudogene TRBV3-2) to TRBJ2-7, with TRBD2 identical over 12 bases. The CDR3 length is 18 residues. J gave up 0 bases and V 3 bases, and 9 bases lay outside the gene matches. Per the germline V gene, CDR1 is LGHDT and CDR2 is YNNKEL (reference sequence).

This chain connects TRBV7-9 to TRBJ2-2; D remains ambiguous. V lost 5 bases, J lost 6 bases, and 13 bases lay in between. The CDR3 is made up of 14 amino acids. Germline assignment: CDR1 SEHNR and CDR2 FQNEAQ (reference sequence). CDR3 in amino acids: CASSPQNRPGELFF. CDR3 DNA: TGTGCCAGCAGCCCCCAGAATCGCCCCGGGGAGCTGTTTTTT.

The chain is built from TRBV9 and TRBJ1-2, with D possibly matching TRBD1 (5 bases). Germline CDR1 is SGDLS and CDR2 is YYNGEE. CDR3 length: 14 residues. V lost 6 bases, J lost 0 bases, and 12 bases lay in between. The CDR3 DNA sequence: TGTGCCAGCACCGTGACAGAAACTAACTATGGCTACACCTTC. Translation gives CASTVTETNYGYTF.

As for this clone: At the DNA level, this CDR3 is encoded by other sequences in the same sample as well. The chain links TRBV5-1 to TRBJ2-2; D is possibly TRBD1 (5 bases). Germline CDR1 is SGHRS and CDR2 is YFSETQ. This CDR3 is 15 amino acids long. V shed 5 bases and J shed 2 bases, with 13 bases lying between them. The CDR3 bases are TGCGCCAGCAGTTTCGACAGAGTTAACACCGGGGAGCTGTTTTTT. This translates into CASSFDRVNTGELFF.

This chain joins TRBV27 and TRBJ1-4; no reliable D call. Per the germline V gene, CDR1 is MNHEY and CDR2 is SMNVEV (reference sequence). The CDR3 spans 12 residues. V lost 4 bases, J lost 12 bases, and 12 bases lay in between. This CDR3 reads CASSSTGNQLFF. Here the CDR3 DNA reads TGTGCCAGCAGTTCGACCGGGAACCAACTGTTTTTT.

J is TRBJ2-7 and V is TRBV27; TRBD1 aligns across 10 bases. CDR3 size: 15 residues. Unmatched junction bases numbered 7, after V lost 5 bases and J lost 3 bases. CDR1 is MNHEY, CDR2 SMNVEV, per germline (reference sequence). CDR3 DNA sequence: TGTGCCAGCAGTCCGACAGGGGGCCCCTTCTACGAGCAGTACGTC. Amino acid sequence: CASSPTGGPFYEQYV.

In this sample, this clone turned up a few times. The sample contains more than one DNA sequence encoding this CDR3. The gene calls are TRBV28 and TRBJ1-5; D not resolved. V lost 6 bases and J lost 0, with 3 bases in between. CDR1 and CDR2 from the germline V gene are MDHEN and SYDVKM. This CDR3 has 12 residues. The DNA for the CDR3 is TGTGCCAGCAGGTATAGCAATCAGCCCCAGCATTTT. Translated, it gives CASRYSNQPQHF.